This T cell receptor (beta chain) stems from a study of blood T cell repertoires in COVID-19 (dated by TCRdb to about 2020). About the full investigation: Collaborator samples came from the United States, Italy and Spain and covered acute and convalescent phases of COVID-19. The dataset comprised deeply sampled blood TCRbeta repertoires from subjects exposed to, actively infected with, or recovered from COVID-19. HLA class I and class II types, where available, came from metadata supplied by the sample provider rather than from assay-based typing. The samples were drawn from two sources: the first 160 participants of the ongoing ImmuneRACE study, and 1,000 to 1,500 subjects contributed by 6 global collaborators. A freely available public database, intended as a resource for researchers studying the immune response to SARS-CoV-2, is where the repertoires were released. The material from the prospective study consisted of cDNA or gDNA derived from T cells, B-cell-depleted T cells, or PBMCs. The sample metadata nearly always contained a de-identified subject ID, COVID-19 status, age in years and sex.

Concerning this clone: Its antigen specificity is not known. Within one base of it there is no much larger clone, and no base qualities were kept.

TCRbeta CDR3 regions were amplified from genomic DNA by means of the immunoSEQ Assay, a bias-controlled multiplex PCR. The authors processed their data as follows. The number of nucleated cells in each sample was estimated from the amplification of reference gene primers within the assay. Sequence reads were collapsed and filtered to measure the absolute abundance of every unique TCRbeta CDR3 rearrangement. For each sample, productive Simpson clonality was calculated as the square root of Simpson's diversity index across productive rearrangements. The table comes from immuneACCESS by way of TCRdb, which keeps in-frame sequences with V and J called. Part of the clones is missing from these tables; in studies checked, under half for an unresolved V gene and the rest for unknown reasons. From that table come the V and J calls and clone size; the DNA was used to work out D and trimming. The sample records approximately 110,000 clones, less than 75% of which are singletons. Together, the top ten hold around 0.9% of the sample.

What the work shows at the level of the full study, not this receptor alone: The quantity of clinical and demographic metadata differed by source and by participant and was supplied without curation.

Counted from cysteine to phenylalanine, this CDR3 has 14 amino acids. This entry keeps only the CDR3 DNA: 42 bases, framed from base 1. Reading the germline V gene (reference sequence) gives CDR1 SGHKS and CDR2 YYEKEE. Relative to germline, V is missing 3 bases and J is missing 7 bases, with 6 bases of the junction outside any gene match. Collaborating institutions collected whole blood in K2EDTA tubes following their own protocols. Collaborator samples were shipped for TCRbeta analysis as frozen whole blood, isolated PBMCs, or DNA extracted from either sample type. The chain uses TRBV5-5 and TRBJ2-4, with 8 central nucleotides matching TRBD1. Sequencing was carried out using peripheral blood. This TCR was sampled from a human donor with acute or convalescent COVID-19. The donor label of this sample is uncertain. CDR3 protein: CASSSGQDFNIQYF. The DNA sequence is TGTGCCAGCAGCTCGGGACAGGACTTTAACATTCAGTACTTC. The CDR3, completed at both ends by the reference TRBV5-5 and TRBJ2-4 genes, gives the full variable domain DAGVTQSPTHLIKTRGQQVTLRCSPISGHKSVSWYQQVLGQGPQFIFQYYEKEERGRGNFPDRFSARQFPNYSSELNVNALLLGDSALYLCASSSGQDFNIQYFGAGTRLSVL.